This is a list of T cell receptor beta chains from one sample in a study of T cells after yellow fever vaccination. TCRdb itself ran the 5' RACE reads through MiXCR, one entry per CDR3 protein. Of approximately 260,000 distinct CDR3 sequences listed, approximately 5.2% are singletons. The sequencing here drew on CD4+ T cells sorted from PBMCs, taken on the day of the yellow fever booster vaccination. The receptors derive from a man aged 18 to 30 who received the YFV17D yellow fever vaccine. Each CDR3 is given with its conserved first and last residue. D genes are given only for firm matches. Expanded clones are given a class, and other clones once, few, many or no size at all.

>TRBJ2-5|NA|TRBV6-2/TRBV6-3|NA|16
CVSETRGWFDQETQYF
TGTGTCAGCGAAACCCGGGGCTGGTTCGACCAAGAGACCCAGTACTTC
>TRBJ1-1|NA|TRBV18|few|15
CASSPLQKSNTEAFF
TGTGCCAGCTCACCACTGCAGAAATCGAACACTGAAGCTTTCTTT
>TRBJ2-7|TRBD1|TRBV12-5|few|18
CASGLADRGWMSSYEQYF
TGTGCTAGTGGTTTGGCGGACAGGGGGTGGATGAGCTCCTACGAGCAGTACTTC
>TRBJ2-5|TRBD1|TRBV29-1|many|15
CSVEGDDRGQETQYF
TGCAGCGTTGAAGGGGACGACAGGGGACAAGAGACCCAGTACTTC
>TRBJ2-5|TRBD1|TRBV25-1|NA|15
CASSLSGQGLETQYF
TGTGCCAGCAGCCTCTCCGGACAGGGGTTGGAGACCCAGTACTTC
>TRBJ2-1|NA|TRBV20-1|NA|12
CSARDKLTEQFF
TGCAGTGCTAGAGATAAACTAACTGAGCAGTTCTTC
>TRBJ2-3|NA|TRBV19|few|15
CASSIGGRGADTQYF
TGTGCCAGTAGTATCGGCGGAAGGGGAGCAGATACGCAGTATTTT
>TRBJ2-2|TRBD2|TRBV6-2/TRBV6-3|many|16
CASSYAGLVGTGELFF
TGTGCCAGCAGTTACGCGGGACTAGTTGGCACCGGGGAGCTGTTTTTT
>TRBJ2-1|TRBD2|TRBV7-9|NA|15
CASSFGLAGVGEQFF
TGTGCCAGCAGCTTTGGACTAGCGGGGGTCGGTGAGCAGTTCTTC
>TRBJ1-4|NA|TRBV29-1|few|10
CSVGREKLFF
TGCAGCGTGGGCCGAGAAAAACTGTTTTTT
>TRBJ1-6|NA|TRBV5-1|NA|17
CASSSGSRSSYNSPLHF
TGCGCCAGCAGCTCGGGGTCTAGGAGCTCCTATAATTCACCCCTCCACTTT
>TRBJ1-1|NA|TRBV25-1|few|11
CASSEYRMAFF
TGTGCCAGCAGTGAATACCGGATGGCTTTCTTT
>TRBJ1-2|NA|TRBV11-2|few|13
CASSYGRPYGYTF
TGTGCCAGCAGCTATGGTAGACCCTATGGCTACACCTTC
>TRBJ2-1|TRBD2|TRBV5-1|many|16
CASSLARSGGLDEQFF
TGCGCCAGCAGCTTGGCCAGGAGCGGGGGGCTGGATGAGCAGTTCTTC
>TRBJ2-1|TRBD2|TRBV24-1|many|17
CATVGLAVDRSYNEQFF
TGTGCCACCGTAGGACTAGCGGTGGACCGCTCCTACAATGAGCAGTTCTTC
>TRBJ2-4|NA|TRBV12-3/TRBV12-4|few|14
CASSPTPGKNIQYF
TGTGCCAGCAGTCCCACCCCGGGCAAAAACATTCAGTACTTC
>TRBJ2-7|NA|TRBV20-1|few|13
CSARGRSSYEQYF
TGCAGTGCTAGAGGCAGGAGCTCCTACGAGCAGTACTTC
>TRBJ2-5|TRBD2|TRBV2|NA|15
CASSEPGGLRETQYF
TGTGCCAGCAGTGAACCGGGGGGGCTAAGGGAGACCCAGTACTTC
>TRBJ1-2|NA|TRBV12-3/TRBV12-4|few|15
CASSLVAGGGYGYTF
TGTGCCAGCAGTTTAGTGGCAGGAGGGGGATATGGCTACACCTTC
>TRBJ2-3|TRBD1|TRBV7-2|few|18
CASSSGTGGSYGTDTQYF
TGTGCCAGCAGCTCCGGGACAGGGGGCTCCTATGGCACAGATACGCAGTATTTT
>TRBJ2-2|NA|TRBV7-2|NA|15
CASNPSIGNTGELFF
TGTGCCAGCAACCCCTCCATCGGGAACACCGGGGAGCTGTTTTTT
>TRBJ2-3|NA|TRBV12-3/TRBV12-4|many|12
CASSLGGDTQYF
TGTGCCAGCAGCTTAGGGGGGGATACGCAGTATTTT
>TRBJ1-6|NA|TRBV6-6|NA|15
CASSRTGRRHSPLHF
TGTGCCAGCAGCCGAACGGGCAGAAGACATTCACCCCTCCACTTT
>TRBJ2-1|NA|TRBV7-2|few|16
CASSLWLGAGGNEQFF
TGTGCCAGCAGCTTATGGTTGGGTGCAGGTGGAAATGAGCAGTTCTTC
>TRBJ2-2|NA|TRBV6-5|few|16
CASSYGLPGSSGELFF
TGTGCCAGCAGTTACGGGCTCCCCGGGTCGTCCGGGGAGCTGTTTTTT
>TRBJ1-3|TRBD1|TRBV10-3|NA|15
CAAAPLRGPGNTIYF
TGTGCCGCGGCACCGCTCAGGGGGCCTGGAAACACCATATATTTT
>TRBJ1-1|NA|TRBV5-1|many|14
CASSLGMGYTEAFF
TGCGCCAGCAGCTTGGGGATGGGATACACTGAAGCTTTCTTT
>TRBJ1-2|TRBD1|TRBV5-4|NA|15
CASSLAGQGSTGYTF
TGTGCCAGCAGCTTGGCGGGACAGGGGAGTACTGGCTACACCTTC
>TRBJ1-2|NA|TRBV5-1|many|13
CASSLGYNYGYTF
TGCGCCAGCAGCTTGGGTTATAACTATGGCTACACCTTC
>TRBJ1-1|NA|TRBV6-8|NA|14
CAMRGGLRGTEAFF
TGTGCCATGAGAGGAGGCCTCCGGGGCACTGAAGCTTTCTTT
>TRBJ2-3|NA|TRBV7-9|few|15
CASSLLPGVSDTQYF
TGTGCCAGCAGCTTACTCCCCGGCGTCTCAGATACGCAGTATTTT
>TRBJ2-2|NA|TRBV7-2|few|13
CASSPSKAGELFF
TGTGCCAGCAGCCCATCCAAGGCCGGGGAGCTGTTTTTT
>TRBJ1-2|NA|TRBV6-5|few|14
CASSRDRLGYGYTF
TGTGCCAGCAGTCGAGACCGGCTTGGGTATGGCTACACCTTC
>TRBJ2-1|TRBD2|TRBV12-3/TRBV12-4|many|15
CASLPPSGSYNEQFF
TGTGCCAGCCTCCCCCCTAGCGGCTCCTACAATGAGCAGTTCTTC
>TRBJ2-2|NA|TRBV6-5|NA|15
CASSSTPQWTGELFF
TGTGCCAGCAGTTCGACTCCCCAGTGGACCGGGGAGCTGTTTTTT
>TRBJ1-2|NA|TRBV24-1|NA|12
CATSDTWDGYTF
TGTGCCACCAGTGACACTTGGGATGGCTACACCTTC
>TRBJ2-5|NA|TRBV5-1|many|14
CASSIEFRERAQYF
TGCGCCAGCAGCATAGAATTCCGGGAGAGGGCCCAGTACTTC
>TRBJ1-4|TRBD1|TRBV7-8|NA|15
CASSDGQGAWEKLFF
TGTGCCAGCAGCGACGGACAGGGGGCCTGGGAAAAACTGTTTTTT
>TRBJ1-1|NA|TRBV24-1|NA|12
CATRGVNTEAFF
TGTGCCACCCGGGGGGTTAACACTGAAGCTTTCTTT
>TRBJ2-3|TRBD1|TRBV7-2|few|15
CASSLLTGGTDTQYF
TGTGCCAGCAGCTTACTCACAGGGGGCACAGATACGCAGTATTTT
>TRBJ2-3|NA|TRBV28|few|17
CASSSGLGRGGSDTQYF
TGTGCCAGCAGCTCCGGTTTGGGCAGGGGAGGGTCAGATACGCAGTATTTT